The rows below give T cell receptor beta chains drawn from one sample of a study of OX40 agonist ivuxolimab in advanced cancers. Method: immunoSEQ multiplex PCR; TCRdb's copy keeps in-frame clones and lacks some. The sample lists more than 65,000 clones; around 88% were seen once. This sample comprised CD4+ or CD8+ T cells sorted from blood, obtained in a trial of the OX40 agonist ivuxolimab. These receptors were taken from an adult with an advanced solid tumor such as melanoma, head and neck, liver or kidney cancer. Both conserved end residues are part of each CDR3. D genes are given only for firm matches. Not every row has a clone size; where given, it reads once, few, many or a size class.

abundance	d_gene	v_gene	j_gene	CDR3nt	CDR3aa
.	.	TRBV5-1	TRBJ2-7	TGCGCCAGCAGCTTGGCTTCGGGAACCTACGAGCAGTACTTC	CASSLASGTYEQYF
.	.	TRBV7-2	TRBJ1-4	TGTGCCAGCAGCCCCGGACGGAGTGAAAAACTGTTTTTT	CASSPGRSEKLFF
once	.	TRBV7-8	TRBJ1-2	TGTGCCAGCAGCTTGGAGGGGGTTCATGGCTACACCTTC	CASSLEGVHGYTF
.	.	TRBV6-5	TRBJ1-1	TGTGCCAGCAGTTCGGGGGGGGGCGTCGGCACTGAAGCTTTCTTT	CASSSGGGVGTEAFF
few	TRBD2	TRBV2	TRBJ2-5	TGTGCCAGCAGTGGAAGCGGGGGGGCCCAAGAGACCCAGTACTTC	CASSGSGGAQETQYF
.	TRBD1	TRBV5-4	TRBJ1-2	TGTGCCAGCAGCTACGGACAGGCCTATGGCTACACCTTC	CASSYGQAYGYTF
.	TRBD1	TRBV5-1	TRBJ1-2	TGCGCCAGCAGCATTATGGACAGGGCAGCTGGCTACACCTTC	CASSIMDRAAGYTF
.	.	TRBV6-5	TRBJ2-5	TGTGCCAGCAGTCCCCCGGGTAGCGAGACCCAGTACTTC	CASSPPGSETQYF
.	.	TRBV7-6	TRBJ2-3	TGTGCCAGCAGCCAAGGGACCGCTAGCACAGATACGCAGTATTTT	CASSQGTASTDTQYF
once	.	TRBV6-1	TRBJ2-7	TGTGCCAGCAGTCGGGACCCCAGCTCCTACGAGCAGTACTTC	CASSRDPSSYEQYF
.	.	TRBV20-1	TRBJ2-7	TGCAGTGCTAGAGCCGACGAGCAGTACTTC	CSARADEQYF